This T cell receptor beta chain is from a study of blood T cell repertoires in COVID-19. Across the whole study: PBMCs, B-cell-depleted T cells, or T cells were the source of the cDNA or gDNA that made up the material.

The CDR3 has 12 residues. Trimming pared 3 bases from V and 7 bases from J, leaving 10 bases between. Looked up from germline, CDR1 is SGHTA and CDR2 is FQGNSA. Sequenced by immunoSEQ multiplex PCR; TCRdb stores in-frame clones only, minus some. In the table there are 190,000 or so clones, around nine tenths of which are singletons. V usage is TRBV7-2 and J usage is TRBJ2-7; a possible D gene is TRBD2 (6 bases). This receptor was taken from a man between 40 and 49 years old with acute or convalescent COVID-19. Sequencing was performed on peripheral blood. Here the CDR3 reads CASSFGGLEQYF. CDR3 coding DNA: TGTGCCAGCAGCTTCGGAGGGCTAGAGCAGTACTTC.